The 30 T cell receptor beta chains below come from one sample, sequenced in a study of shared T cell receptors in the human thymus. Clones were read by immunoSEQ multiplex PCR, and TCRdb kept only the in-frame ones, dropping some. The data contain more than 550,000 clones, around 87% of them seen just once; the ten biggest clones take up roughly 0.0086%. The sample was also reused in another study, on human thymus T cells.

Material: thymocytes. The receptors shown here come from a boy younger than two with a congenital heart defect.

The chain recombines TRBV5-6 with TRBJ2-5; 10 bases are a match to TRBD2. V shed 2 bases and J 4 bases; nucleotides not matched to a gene: 2. CDR1 SGHDT and CDR2 YYEEEE come from the germline V gene. The CDR3 has 14 amino acids. As DNA, the CDR3 is TGTGCCAGCAGCTTCGGGACTAGCGTAGAGACCCAGTACTTC. Translating gives CASSFGTSVETQYF.

The chain uses TRBV27 and TRBJ1-6; 9 bases map to TRBD1. The V and J ends lost 3 bases and 6 bases, in that order; junction bases with no gene match: 3. This CDR3 has 15 residues. Per germline, CDR1 MNHEY and CDR2 SMNVEV (reference sequence). The CDR3 DNA reads as TGTGCCAGCAGTTTTAGGGACAGGGTTAATTCACCCCTCCACTTT. This gives the protein CASSFRDRVNSPLHF.

As regards this clone: One end of the junction does not line up with germline, which may come from a read error. This chain connects TRBV7-7 to TRBJ2-7, with 8 bases matching TRBD1. CDR3 length: 14 amino acids. The germline gives CDR1 SSHAT, CDR2 FNYEAQ (reference sequence). DNA for the CDR3: TGTGCTAGCAGCCTAGGACAGGGAACCTACGAGCAGTACTTC. This encodes CASSLGQGTYEQYF.

The chain couples TRBV25-1 to TRBJ2-7; D is perhaps TRBD2 (5 bases). V shed 4 bases and J shed 2 bases, with 15 bases lying between them. This CDR3 is built from 15 residues. Germline V gene data show CDR1 as MGHDK and CDR2 as SYGVNS. The CDR3 region has the DNA TGTGCCAGCAGTGCCCTCAGCGGTTGGGCCTACGAGCAGTACTTC. Amino acids: CASSALSGWAYEQYF.

This clone has just one count. This chain uses TRBV19 with TRBJ2-2, with D possibly TRBD2 on 5 matching bases. The CDR3 length is 17 residues. V was trimmed by 3 bases and J by 4 bases, leaving 18 bases between them. CDR1 is LNHDA and CDR2 is SQIVND in the germline V gene (reference sequence). The CDR3 region is CASSIYRRGKGTGELFF. The CDR3 DNA reads as TGTGCCAGTAGTATCTATCGGAGAGGGAAGGGCACCGGGGAGCTGTTTTTT. The full variable domain, rest sourced from reference TRBV19 and TRBJ2-2, is DGGITQSPKYLFRKEGQNVTLSCEQNLNHDAMYWYRQDPGQGLRLIYYSQIVNDFQKGDIAEGYSVSREKKESFPLTVTSAQKNPTAFYLCASSIYRRGKGTGELFFGEGSRLTVL.

The chain is built from TRBV27 and TRBJ1-5, with D maybe TRBD1 (5 bases). V dropped 5 bases and J dropped 3 bases, with 11 bases sitting between them. This CDR3 contains 14 residues. Germline lookup yields CDR1 MNHEY and CDR2 SMNVEV (reference sequence). This CDR3 is CASSGRGHNQPQHF. The CDR3 DNA follows: TGTGCCAGCAGTGGACGAGGACACAATCAGCCCCAGCATTTT.

Here the CDR3 reads CASGLANSSNTEAFF. Here the CDR3 DNA reads TGTGCTAGTGGTTTGGCAAACAGTTCGAACACTGAAGCTTTCTTT. This chain uses TRBV12-5 with TRBJ1-1; D remains ambiguous. The CDR3 contains 15 residues. Trimming shortened V by 1 base and J by 1 base, and 10 bases separated the two germline ends. CDR1 is LGHNT and CDR2 is FRNRAP in the germline V gene.

The V gene is TRBV4-3, the J gene TRBJ2-7; 9 nucleotides line up with TRBD1. The V gene's germline CDR1 is LGHNA and CDR2 YSLEER. The CDR3 is 17 residues long. The J segment lost 6 bases and the V segment lost 0 bases, leaving 12 bases of the junction unmatched. The CDR3 loop is CASSQEVLWDRVGEQYF. Written as DNA, the CDR3 is TGCGCCAGCAGCCAAGAGGTTTTGTGGGACAGGGTTGGCGAGCAGTACTTC.

Regarding this clone: The junction differs from germline at one of its ends, possibly a read error. The J gene is TRBJ1-5, the V gene TRBV4-3; unclear D gene. This CDR3 contains 12 residues. Germline V gives CDR1 LGHNA, CDR2 YSLEER. The CDR3 DNA reads as TGCGCCAGCAGCACTCGACCCAGAGGCTTTTTTTTT. This codes for CASSTRPRGFFF.

V is TRBV6-5 and J is TRBJ2-3; perhaps TRBD1 as D (5 bases). Trimming shortened V by 8 bases and J by 4 bases, and 19 bases separated the two germline ends. In germline, CDR1 is MNHEY, CDR2 SVGAGI. The CDR3 consists of 15 residues. As DNA, the CDR3 is TGTGCCAGCTCTGGGGCCCAACCTTCTCCAGATACGCAGTATTTT. Translated: CASSGAQPSPDTQYF.

The J gene is TRBJ2-7, the V gene TRBV28, with a possible D match to TRBD1 (6 bases). V gave up 6 bases and J gave up 3 bases, with 18 bases separating them. Germline V CDR1 and CDR2: MDHEN, SYDVKM. The CDR3 runs 15 residues. The CDR3 DNA sequence: TGTGCCAGCAGCCGGCAGGGGATGACATTCTACGAGCAGTACTTC. It encodes CASSRQGMTFYEQYF.

This chain links TRBV5-8 with TRBJ1-2, with a weak D call TRBD1 (6 bases). The CDR3 is 15 amino acids. The germline CDR1 and CDR2 sequences are SGHTS and YDEGEE. V was shortened by 0 bases and J by 4 bases, with 13 bases between the two germline ends. CDR3 coding DNA: TGTGCCAGCAGCTTGGGACAGGAGCCGTTCTATGGCTACACCTTC. This translates into CASSLGQEPFYGYTF.

The V and J genes are TRBV4-3 and TRBJ2-7; D possibly corresponds to TRBD2 (7 bases). Trimming removed 0 bases from V and 2 bases from J, with 14 bases in between. This CDR3 spans 16 amino acids. Per the germline V gene, CDR1 is LGHNA and CDR2 is YSLEER. The CDR3 region has the DNA TGCGCCAGCAGCCAAGATTACGGGGGGCTAGCCTACGAGCAGTACTTC. It encodes CASSQDYGGLAYEQYF.

J is TRBJ1-2 and V is TRBV30; D gene unclear. Germline CDR1 is GTSNPN and CDR2 is SVGIG (reference sequence). This CDR3 is built from 15 residues. The ends were cut back, 0 bases at V and 2 bases at J, with 13 bases in the middle. The CDR3 coding sequence is TGTGCCTGGAGTGTACGAGTGGGCCAGAACTATGGCTACACCTTC. It codes for CAWSVRVGQNYGYTF.

This clone was recorded only once. The chain has TRBV15 and TRBJ1-1, with TRBD1 identical over 9 bases. V lost 7 bases and J lost 1; bases outside the gene matches: 7. CDR3 length: 15 residues. Germline-derived CDR1 and CDR2 are LNHNV and YYDKDF (reference sequence). This chain's CDR3 is CATTDRGGKNTEAFF. The CDR3 nucleotides read TGTGCCACCACCGACAGGGGGGGAAAGAACACTGAAGCTTTCTTT.

The rearrangement links TRBV7-5 to TRBJ2-7; the DNA was not compared with TRBD1, the D call given in the table. TRBV7-5 is termed a pseudogene. The CDR3 has 17 residues. The CDR3 sequence: CARSLRWTGPSSYEQYF. For the CDR3, the DNA is TGTGCCAGAAGCTTGAGGTGGACAGGCCCCAGTAGCTACGAGCAGTACTTC.

The genes are TRBV2 and TRBJ2-5; 8 bases line up with TRBD1. CDR3 length equals 17 residues. CDR1 and CDR2 (germline): SNHLY, FYNNEI. V gave up 1 base and J gave up 7 bases; unmatched junction bases: 14. The CDR3 sequence: CASSEVLAQGAWGTQYF. DNA for the CDR3: TGTGCCAGCAGTGAAGTTCTGGCCCAGGGGGCCTGGGGGACCCAGTACTTC.

The table lists this clone with a count of one. The chain recombines TRBV5-1 with TRBJ2-7, with D perhaps TRBD1 (5 bases). Germline V lookup: CDR1 SGHRS, CDR2 YFSETQ. The CDR3 consists of 15 residues. With 5 bases removed from V and 2 bases from J, the gap between germline ends came to 17 bases. CDR3 sequence (DNA): TGCGCCAGCAGAACCGACGTGGGGCCGCCCTACGAGCAGTACTTC. Protein sequence: CASRTDVGPPYEQYF.

This chain joins TRBV28 and TRBJ1-5, with D maybe TRBD1 (5 bases). This CDR3 spans 17 amino acids. From germline, CDR1 is MDHEN and CDR2 SYDVKM. V was cut by 3 bases and J by 1 base, with 16 bases left in between. In nucleotides, the CDR3 is TGTGCCAGCAGTTTGCCTCAGGGAACCTTCAGCAATCAGCCCCAGCATTTT. Translation: CASSLPQGTFSNQPQHF.

CDR3 loop: CASSQEQGDYNEQFF. DNA of the CDR3: TGTGCCAGCAGCCAAGAACAGGGGGACTACAATGAGCAGTTCTTC. The chain employs TRBV14 and TRBJ2-1; TRBD1 agrees at 8 bases. Trimming took 0 bases from V and 3 from J; bases not matched to a gene: 1. The CDR3 runs to 15 residues. In germline, CDR1 is SGHDN, CDR2 FVKESK.

V is TRBV5-6 and J is TRBJ1-1, with 8 bases fitting TRBD1. CDR3 length: 16 amino acids. V lost 0 bases and J lost 6; bases outside the gene matches: 10. CDR1 is SGHDT, CDR2 YYEEEE, per germline. The CDR3 nucleotides are TGTGCCAGCAGCTTGGTCCTGGTACAGGGGGGGCCTGAAGCTTTCTTT. It encodes CASSLVLVQGGPEAFF.

The gene calls are TRBV19 and TRBJ2-1, with 9 bases aligning to TRBD2. The CDR3 loop spans 20 amino acids. Trimming at V came to 1 base and at J to 1 base, leaving 14 bases not matched to a gene. The germline gives CDR1 LNHDA, CDR2 SQIVND (reference sequence). This chain's CDR3 is CASSIGWQLAGRESYNEQFF. The DNA for the CDR3 is TGTGCCAGTAGTATAGGGTGGCAACTAGCGGGTCGGGAGTCCTACAATGAGCAGTTCTTC.

The chain is built from TRBV6-6 and TRBJ2-2; perhaps TRBD1 as D (6 bases). Per the germline V gene, CDR1 is MNHNY and CDR2 is SVGAGI (reference sequence). With 4 bases removed from V and 7 bases from J, the gap between germline ends came to 13 bases. This CDR3 region has 14 residues. In DNA, the CDR3 is TGTGCCAGCAGTTGCCCAGGGGTGAACGGGGAGCTGTTTTTT. Translated: CASSCPGVNGELFF.

V is TRBV5-8 and J is TRBJ2-5, with TRBD2 matching over 12 bases. There are 15 residues in the CDR3. Trimming removed 1 base from V and 7 bases from J; junction bases left unmatched: 5. Germline V gives CDR1 SGHTS, CDR2 YDEGEE. In nucleotides, the CDR3 is TGTGCCAGCAGCTTGACTAGCGGGGGGCTGGGGACCCAGTACTTC. Translation gives CASSLTSGGLGTQYF.

CDR3 DNA: TGTGCCAGCAGCTTGGTGGGAGGGCCAGAAGAGACCCAGTACTTC. Protein product: CASSLVGGPEETQYF. The rearrangement joins TRBV5-4 to TRBJ2-5; 7 bases agree with TRBD2. J was trimmed by 3 bases and V by 0 bases; bases with no gene match: 5. The CDR3 has 15 amino acids. In germline, CDR1 is SGHNT, CDR2 YYREEE (reference sequence).

Here the CDR3 reads CASSPGSNQPQHF. As DNA, the CDR3 is TGTGCCAGCAGTCCAGGTAGCAATCAGCCCCAGCATTTT. V usage is TRBV27 and J usage is TRBJ1-5; D is unresolved. In germline, CDR1 is MNHEY, CDR2 SMNVEV (reference sequence). Trimming shortened V by 5 bases and J by 0 bases, and 5 bases separated the two germline ends. The CDR3 runs 13 residues.

This chain connects TRBV11-2 to TRBJ2-3, with 11 bases fitting TRBD2. V lost 4 bases to trimming and J lost 3 bases; unmatched junction nucleotides: 3. CDR3 length: 15 amino acids. Germline loops: CDR1 SGHAT, CDR2 FQNNGV. The CDR3 loop is CASSSRLAGTDTQYF. The CDR3 DNA follows: TGTGCCAGCAGCTCCCGACTAGCGGGGACAGATACGCAGTATTTT.

The chain employs TRBV28 and TRBJ2-4, with 7 bases fitting TRBD1. The germline CDR1 and CDR2 sequences are MDHEN and SYDVKM. J lost 0 bases, V lost 5 bases, and 10 bases had no gene match. The CDR3 sequence is 17 residues long. The CDR3 coding sequence is TGTGCCAGCAGTCGACAATACAGGGGCCTAGCCAAAAACATTCAGTACTTC. Protein: CASSRQYRGLAKNIQYF.

The V and J genes are TRBV27 and TRBJ1-1; TRBD1 is a possible D gene (6 bases). This CDR3 contains 15 residues. CDR1 MNHEY and CDR2 SMNVEV come from the germline V gene (reference sequence). Trimming removed 2 bases at V and 1 base at J, with 11 bases between. The DNA of the CDR3 is TGTGCCAGCAGTTTAGGGGGCAGAAAGAACACTGAAGCTTTCTTT. It yields the protein CASSLGGRKNTEAFF.

The rearrangement joins TRBV13 to TRBJ2-7; D may be TRBD1 (6 bases). V shed 0 bases and J shed 0 bases, with 6 bases lying between them. The CDR3 has 14 residues. CDR1 is PRHDT and CDR2 is FYEKMQ in the germline V gene (reference sequence). The CDR3 region has the DNA TGTGCCAGCAGCTTAGGGGACAGCTCCTACGAGCAGTACTTC. Protein sequence: CASSLGDSSYEQYF.